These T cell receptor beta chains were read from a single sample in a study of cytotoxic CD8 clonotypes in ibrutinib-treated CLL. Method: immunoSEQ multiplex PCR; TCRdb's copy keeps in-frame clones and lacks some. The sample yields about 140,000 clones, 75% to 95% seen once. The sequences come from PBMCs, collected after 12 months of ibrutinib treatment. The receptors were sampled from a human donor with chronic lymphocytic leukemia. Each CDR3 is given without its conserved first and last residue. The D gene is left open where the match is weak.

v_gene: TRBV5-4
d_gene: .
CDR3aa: ASSSWVSGFSYEQY

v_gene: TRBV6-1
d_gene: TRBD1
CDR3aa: ASSEQGADSGGYT

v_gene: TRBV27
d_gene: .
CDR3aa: ASSLRGITYEQY

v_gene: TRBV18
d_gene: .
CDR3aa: ASSPQGSYQETQY

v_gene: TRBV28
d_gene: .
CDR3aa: ASSQDSHNQPQH

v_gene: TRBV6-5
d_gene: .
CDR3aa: ASSYLGAGITDTQY

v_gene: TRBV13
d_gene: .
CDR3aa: ASSLVGRFYGYT

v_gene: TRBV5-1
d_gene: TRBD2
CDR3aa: ASSFLAGGVDTQY

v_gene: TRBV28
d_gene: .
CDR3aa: ASSNTPYEQY

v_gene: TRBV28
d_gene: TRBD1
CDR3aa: ASSLGQTNTEAF

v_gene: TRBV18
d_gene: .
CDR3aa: ASSPGERNEQF

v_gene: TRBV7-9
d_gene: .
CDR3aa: ASSQLNYGYT

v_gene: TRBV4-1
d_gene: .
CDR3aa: ASSQGPEVVTQY

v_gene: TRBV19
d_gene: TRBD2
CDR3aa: ASTREGRGAGELF

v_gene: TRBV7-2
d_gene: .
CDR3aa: ASSLVQDYQETQY

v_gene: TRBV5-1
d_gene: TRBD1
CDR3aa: ASSWWGQTSYGYT

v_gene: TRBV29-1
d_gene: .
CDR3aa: SVDSEFYNEQF

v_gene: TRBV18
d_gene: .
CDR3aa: ASSPDRYEQY

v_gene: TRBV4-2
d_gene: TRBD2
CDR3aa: ASSQEDTSGSNEQF

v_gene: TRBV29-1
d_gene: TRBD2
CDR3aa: SVEEPASGSPDTQY

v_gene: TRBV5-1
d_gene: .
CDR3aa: ASSPDRLGDYEQY

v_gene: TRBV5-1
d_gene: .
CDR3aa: ASSLEGQPQH

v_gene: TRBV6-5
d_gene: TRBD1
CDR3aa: ASSYETGAGNTIY

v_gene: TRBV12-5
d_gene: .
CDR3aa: ASGSGDQGNTIY

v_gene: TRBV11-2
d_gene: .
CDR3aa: ASSLVDTSRI

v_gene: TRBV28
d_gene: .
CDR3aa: ASSLIASILYEQY

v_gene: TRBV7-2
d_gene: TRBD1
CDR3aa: ASSFGQGKNIQY

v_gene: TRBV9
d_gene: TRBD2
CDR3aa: ASSGTSGLPGELF

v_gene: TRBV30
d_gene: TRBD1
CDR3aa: AWSVGTGRNIQY

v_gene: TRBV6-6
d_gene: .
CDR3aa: ASSDHYEQY

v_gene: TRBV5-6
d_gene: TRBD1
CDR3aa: ASSEKTGLYEQY

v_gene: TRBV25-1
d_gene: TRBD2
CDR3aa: ASSEVLAGSETQY

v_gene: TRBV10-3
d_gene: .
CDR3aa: AISESTPGLLSYNEQF

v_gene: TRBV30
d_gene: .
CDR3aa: AWAGDTHEQY

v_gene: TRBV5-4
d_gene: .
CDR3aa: ASSPLEVGELF

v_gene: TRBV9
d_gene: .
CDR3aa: ASSATPDGPEQF